This TCR beta chain comes out of a study of T-cell memory formation after mild COVID-19. MiXCR, run by TCRdb on the 5' RACE reads, gives a single entry per CDR3 protein. The sample holds 500,000 to 550,000 distinct CDR3 sequences, 20% seen once. The CDR3 has 12 amino acids. V shed 1 base and J shed 10 bases, with 11 bases lying between them. Germline loops: CDR1 DFQATT, CDR2 SNEGSKA (reference sequence). The specimen was PBMCs or a T cell subset sorted from them (not recorded which). This chain uses TRBV20-1 with TRBJ2-1, with D possibly matching TRBD2 (5 bases). This TCR was recovered from an adult woman who had mild COVID-19 (a few samples of this study predate the infection). Cell type and time point are not known. The CDR3 nucleotides read TGCAGTGCTAGAGCCAGTCGGGGAGAGCAGTTCTTC. The encoded protein is CSARASRGEQFF.